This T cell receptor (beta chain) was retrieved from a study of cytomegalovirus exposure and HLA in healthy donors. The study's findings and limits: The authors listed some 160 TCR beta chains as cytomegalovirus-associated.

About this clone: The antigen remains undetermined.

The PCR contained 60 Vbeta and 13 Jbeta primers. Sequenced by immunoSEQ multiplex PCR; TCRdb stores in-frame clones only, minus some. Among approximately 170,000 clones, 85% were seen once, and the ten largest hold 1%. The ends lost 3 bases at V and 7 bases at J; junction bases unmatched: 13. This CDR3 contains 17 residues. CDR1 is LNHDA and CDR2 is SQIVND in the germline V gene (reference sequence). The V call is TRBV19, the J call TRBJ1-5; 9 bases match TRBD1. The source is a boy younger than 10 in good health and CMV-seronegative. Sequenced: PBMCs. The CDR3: CASSIWLGQGRGQPQHF. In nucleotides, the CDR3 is TGTGCCAGTAGTATTTGGCTGGGACAGGGAAGGGGACAGCCCCAGCATTTT.